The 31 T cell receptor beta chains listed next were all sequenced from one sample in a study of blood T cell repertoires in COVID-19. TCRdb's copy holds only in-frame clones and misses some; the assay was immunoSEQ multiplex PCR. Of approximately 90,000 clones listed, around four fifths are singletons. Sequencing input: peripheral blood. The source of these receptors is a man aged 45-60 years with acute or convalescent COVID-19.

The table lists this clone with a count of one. The DNA of the CDR3 is TGTGCCAGCTCACTTTACAGGGACCAGCCCCAGCATTTT. This encodes CASSLYRDQPQHF. V gene TRBV18 combines with J gene TRBJ1-5; weak D call: TRBD1 (6 bases). The CDR3 contains 13 residues. Germline CDR1 is KGHSH and CDR2 is LQKENI. V lost 4 bases, J lost 7 bases, and 11 bases lay in between.

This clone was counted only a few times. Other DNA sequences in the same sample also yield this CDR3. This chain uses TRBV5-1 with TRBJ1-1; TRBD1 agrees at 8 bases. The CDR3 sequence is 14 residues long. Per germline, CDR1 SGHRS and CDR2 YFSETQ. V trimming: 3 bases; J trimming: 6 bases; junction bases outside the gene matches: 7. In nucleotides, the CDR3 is TGCGCCAGCAGCTCAGGACAGGGTGGCGCTGAAGCTTTCTTT. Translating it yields CASSSGQGGAEAFF.

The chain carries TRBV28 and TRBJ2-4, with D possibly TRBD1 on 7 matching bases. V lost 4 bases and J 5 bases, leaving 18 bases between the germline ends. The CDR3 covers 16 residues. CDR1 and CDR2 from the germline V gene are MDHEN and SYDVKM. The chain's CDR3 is CASSSAGGQGENIQYF. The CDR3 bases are TGTGCCAGCAGTTCCGCAGGGGGGCAGGGGGAAAACATTCAGTACTTC.

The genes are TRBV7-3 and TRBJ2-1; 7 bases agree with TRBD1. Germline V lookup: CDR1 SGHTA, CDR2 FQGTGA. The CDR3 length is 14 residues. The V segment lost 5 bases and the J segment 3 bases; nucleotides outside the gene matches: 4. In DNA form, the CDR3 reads TGTGCCAGCAGCGCCCGGGACAGCTACAATGAGCAGTTCTTC. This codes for CASSARDSYNEQFF.

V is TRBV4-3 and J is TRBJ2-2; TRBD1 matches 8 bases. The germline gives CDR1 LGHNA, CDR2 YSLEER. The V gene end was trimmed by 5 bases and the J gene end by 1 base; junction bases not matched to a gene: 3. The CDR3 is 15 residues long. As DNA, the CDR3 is TGCGCCAGCAGCTGGGGGACAGGGAACACCGGGGAGCTGTTTTTT. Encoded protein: CASSWGTGNTGELFF.

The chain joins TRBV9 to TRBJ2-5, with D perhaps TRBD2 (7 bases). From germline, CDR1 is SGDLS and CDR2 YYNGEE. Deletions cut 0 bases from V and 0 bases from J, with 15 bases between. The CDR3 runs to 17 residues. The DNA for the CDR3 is TGTGCCAGCAGCGTAGCTGGTGGGGGGGCTTACCAAGAGACCCAGTACTTC. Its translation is CASSVAGGGAYQETQYF.

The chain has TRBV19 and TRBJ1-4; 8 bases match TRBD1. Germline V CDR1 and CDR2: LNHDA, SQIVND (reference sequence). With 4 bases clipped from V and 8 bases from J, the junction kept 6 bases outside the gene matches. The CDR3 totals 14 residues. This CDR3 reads CASSNGQGGEKLFF. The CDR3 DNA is TGTGCCAGTAGTAACGGACAGGGTGGGGAAAAACTGTTTTTT.

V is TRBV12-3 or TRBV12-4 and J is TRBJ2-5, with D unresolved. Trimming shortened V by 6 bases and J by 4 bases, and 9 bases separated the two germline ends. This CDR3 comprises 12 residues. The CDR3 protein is CASSLARETQYF. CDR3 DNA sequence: TGTGCCAGCAGCCTGGCCCGAGAGACCCAGTACTTC.

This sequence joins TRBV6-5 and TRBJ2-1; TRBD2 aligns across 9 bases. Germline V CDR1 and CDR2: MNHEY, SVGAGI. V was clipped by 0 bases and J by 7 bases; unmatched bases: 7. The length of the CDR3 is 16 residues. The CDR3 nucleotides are TGTGCCAGCAGTTACTCCTCCGGGACTAGCCATAATGAGCAGTTCTTC. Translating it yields CASSYSSGTSHNEQFF.

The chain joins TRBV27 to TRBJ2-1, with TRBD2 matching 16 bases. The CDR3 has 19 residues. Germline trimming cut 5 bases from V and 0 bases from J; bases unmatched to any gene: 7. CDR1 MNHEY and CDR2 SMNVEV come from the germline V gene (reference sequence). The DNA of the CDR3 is TGTGCCAGCAGTAAGGGGACTAGCGGGAGGGTAAGCTCCTACAATGAGCAGTTCTTC. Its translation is CASSKGTSGRVSSYNEQFF.

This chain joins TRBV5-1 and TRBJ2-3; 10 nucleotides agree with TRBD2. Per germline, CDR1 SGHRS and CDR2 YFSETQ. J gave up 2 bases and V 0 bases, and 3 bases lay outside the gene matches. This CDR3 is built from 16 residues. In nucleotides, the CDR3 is TGCGCCAGCAGCTTGGGACTAGCGGGCAACACAGATACGCAGTATTTT. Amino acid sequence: CASSLGLAGNTDTQYF.

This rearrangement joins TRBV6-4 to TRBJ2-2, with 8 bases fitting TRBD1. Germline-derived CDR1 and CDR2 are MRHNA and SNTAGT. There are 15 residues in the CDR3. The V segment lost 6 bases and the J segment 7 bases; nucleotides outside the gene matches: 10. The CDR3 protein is CASRQTGDFLGELFF. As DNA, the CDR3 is TGTGCCAGCAGGCAGACAGGGGACTTTCTCGGGGAGCTGTTTTTT.

CDR3 residues: CASSQDSGTGRGNTIYF. The CDR3 DNA reads TGCGCCAGCAGCCAAGATTCCGGGACAGGGCGAGGAAACACCATATATTTT. The chain links TRBV4-3 to TRBJ1-3; 9 positions match TRBD1. This CDR3 spans 17 amino acids. After removal of 0 bases from V and 4 bases from J, the junction contained 7 bases not matched to a gene. Germline V gene sequence: CDR1 LGHNA, CDR2 YSLEER.

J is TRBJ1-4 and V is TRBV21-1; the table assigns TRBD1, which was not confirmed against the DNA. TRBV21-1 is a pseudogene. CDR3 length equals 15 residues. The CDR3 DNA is TGTGCCAGCAGCCCAGACAGGGGCCTTAATGAAAAACTGTTTTTT. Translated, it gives CASSPDRGLNEKLFF.

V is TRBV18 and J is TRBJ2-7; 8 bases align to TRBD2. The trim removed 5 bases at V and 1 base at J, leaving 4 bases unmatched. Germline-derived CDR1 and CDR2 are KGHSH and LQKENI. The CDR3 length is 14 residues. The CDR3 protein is CASSFSGGSYEQYF. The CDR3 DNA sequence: TGTGCCAGCTCATTCTCGGGGGGGTCCTACGAGCAGTACTTC.

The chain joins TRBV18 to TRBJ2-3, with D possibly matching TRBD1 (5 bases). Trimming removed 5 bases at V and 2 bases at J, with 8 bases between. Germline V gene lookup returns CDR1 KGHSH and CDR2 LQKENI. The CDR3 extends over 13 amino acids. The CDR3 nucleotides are TGTGCCAGCTCAAAGACAGACACAGATACGCAGTATTTT. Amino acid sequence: CASSKTDTDTQYF.

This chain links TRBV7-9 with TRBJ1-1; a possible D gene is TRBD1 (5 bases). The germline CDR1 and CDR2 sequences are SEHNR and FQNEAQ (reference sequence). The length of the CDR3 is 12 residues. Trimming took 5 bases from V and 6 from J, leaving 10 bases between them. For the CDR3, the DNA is TGTGCCAGCAGCCGGGGGGACGCTGAAGCTTTCTTT. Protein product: CASSRGDAEAFF.

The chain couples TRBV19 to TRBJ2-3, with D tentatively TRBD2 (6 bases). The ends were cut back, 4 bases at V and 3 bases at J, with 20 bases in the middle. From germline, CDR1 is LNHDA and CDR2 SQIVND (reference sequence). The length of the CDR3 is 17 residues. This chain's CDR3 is CASSTGTFGGLTDTQYF. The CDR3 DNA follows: TGTGCCAGTAGTACCGGGACTTTCGGCGGCCTAACAGATACGCAGTATTTT. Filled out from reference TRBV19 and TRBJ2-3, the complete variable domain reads DGGITQSPKYLFRKEGQNVTLSCEQNLNHDAMYWYRQDPGQGLRLIYYSQIVNDFQKGDIAEGYSVSREKKESFPLTVTSAQKNPTAFYLCASSTGTFGGLTDTQYFGPGTRLTVL.

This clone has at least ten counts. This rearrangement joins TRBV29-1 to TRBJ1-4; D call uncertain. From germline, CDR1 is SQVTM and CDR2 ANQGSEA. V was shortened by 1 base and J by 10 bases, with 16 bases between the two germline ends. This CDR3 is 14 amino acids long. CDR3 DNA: TGCAGCGTTGAAGTAGGCACAGTTGATGGAAAACTGTTTTTT. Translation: CSVEVGTVDGKLFF.

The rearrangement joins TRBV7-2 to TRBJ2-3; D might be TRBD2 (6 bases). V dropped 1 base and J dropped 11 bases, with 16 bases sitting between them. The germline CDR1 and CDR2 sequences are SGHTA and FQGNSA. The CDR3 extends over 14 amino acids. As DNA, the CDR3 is TGTGCCAGCAGCTTAGAAAGCTGGTCGGGGGTGCAGTATTTT. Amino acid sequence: CASSLESWSGVQYF.

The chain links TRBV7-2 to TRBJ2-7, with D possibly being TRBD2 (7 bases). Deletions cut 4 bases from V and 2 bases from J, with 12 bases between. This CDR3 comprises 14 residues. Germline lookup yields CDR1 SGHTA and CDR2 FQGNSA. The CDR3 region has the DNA TGTGCCAGCAGCTACGGGGGGCCCCCCTACGAGCAGTACTTC. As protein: CASSYGGPPYEQYF.

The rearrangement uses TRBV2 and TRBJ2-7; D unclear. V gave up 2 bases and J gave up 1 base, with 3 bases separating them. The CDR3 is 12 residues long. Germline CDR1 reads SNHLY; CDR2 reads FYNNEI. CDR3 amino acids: CASSERSYEQYF. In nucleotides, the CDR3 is TGTGCCAGCAGTGAACGTTCCTACGAGCAGTACTTC.

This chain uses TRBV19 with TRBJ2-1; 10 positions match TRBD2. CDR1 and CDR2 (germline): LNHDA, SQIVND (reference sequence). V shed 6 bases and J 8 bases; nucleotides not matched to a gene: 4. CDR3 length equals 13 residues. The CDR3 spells CASSLAGADEQFF. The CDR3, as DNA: TGTGCCAGTAGCCTAGCGGGGGCCGATGAGCAGTTCTTC.

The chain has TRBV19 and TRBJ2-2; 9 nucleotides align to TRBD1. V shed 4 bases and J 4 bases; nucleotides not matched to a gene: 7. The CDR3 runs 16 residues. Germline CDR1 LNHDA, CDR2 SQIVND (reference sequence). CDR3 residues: CASSTGTGRFTGELFF. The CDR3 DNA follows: TGTGCCAGTAGTACTGGGACAGGGCGATTCACCGGGGAGCTGTTTTTT.

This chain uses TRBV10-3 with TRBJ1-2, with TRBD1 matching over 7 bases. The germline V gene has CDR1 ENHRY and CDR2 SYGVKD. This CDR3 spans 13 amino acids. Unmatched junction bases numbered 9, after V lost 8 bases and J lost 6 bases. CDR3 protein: CAIGKDRVDGYTF. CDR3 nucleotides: TGTGCCATCGGCAAAGACAGGGTGGATGGCTACACCTTC.

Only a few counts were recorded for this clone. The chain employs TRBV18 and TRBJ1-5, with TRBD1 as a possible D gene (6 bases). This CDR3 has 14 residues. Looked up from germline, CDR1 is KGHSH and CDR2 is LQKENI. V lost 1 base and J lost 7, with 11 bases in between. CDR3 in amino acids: CASSPQPGEQPQHF. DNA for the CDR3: TGTGCCAGCTCACCACAACCAGGGGAACAGCCCCAGCATTTT.

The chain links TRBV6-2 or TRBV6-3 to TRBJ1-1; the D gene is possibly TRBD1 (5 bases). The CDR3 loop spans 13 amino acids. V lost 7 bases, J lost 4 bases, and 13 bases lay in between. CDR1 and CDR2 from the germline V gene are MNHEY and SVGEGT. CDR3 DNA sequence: TGTGCCAGCACCCCGGGGAGGGGCACTGAAGCTTTCTTT. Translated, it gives CASTPGRGTEAFF.

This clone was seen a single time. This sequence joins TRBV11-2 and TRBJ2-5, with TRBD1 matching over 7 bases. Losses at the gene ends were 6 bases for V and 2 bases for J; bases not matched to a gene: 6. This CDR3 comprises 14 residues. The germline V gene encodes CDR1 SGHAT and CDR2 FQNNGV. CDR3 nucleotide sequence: TGTGCCAGCAGGCCGGACAGGTCTCAAGAGACCCAGTACTTC. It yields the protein CASRPDRSQETQYF.

The DNA for the CDR3 is TGCGCCAGCAGCCAAGAGTGGTGGACTAGCGGGAGTCCGGGGACCTACAATGAGCAGTTCTTC. It encodes CASSQEWWTSGSPGTYNEQFF. The J gene is TRBJ2-1, the V gene TRBV4-3; 13 positions agree with TRBD2. V lost 0 bases, J lost 2 bases, and 13 bases stayed unmatched. The CDR3 spans 21 residues. In germline, CDR1 is LGHNA, CDR2 YSLEER.

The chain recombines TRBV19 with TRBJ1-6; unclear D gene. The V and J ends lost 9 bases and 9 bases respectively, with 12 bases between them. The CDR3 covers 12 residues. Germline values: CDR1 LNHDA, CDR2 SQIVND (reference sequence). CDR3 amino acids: CASLRVGSPLHF. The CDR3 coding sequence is TGTGCCAGCCTTCGGGTCGGTTCACCCCTCCACTTT.

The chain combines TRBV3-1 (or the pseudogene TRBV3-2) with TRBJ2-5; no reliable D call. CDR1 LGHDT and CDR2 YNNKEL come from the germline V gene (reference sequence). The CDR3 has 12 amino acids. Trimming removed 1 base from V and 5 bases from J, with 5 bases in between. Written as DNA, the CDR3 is TGTGCCAGCAGCCAAGTTCGGGAGACCCAGTACTTC. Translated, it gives CASSQVRETQYF.